A selection of T cell receptor beta chains follows, all from one sample in a study of T-cell memory formation after mild COVID-19. TCRdb independently ran MiXCR on the 5' RACE reads; one entry per CDR3 protein. Found here are about 440,000 distinct CDR3 sequences, 20% of them singletons; the top ten hold more than 8%. Sequencing was performed on PBMCs or a T cell subset sorted from them (not recorded which). The receptors were gathered from an adult woman who had mild COVID-19 (a few samples of this study predate the infection). Cell type and time point are not known. The CDR3 runs from the conserved cysteine through the conserved F or W. A D gene is named only where the DNA matches it firmly. Clone size is stated in some rows and not others, as once, few, many or a class when expanded.

D gene	V gene	J gene	clone size	CDR3 protein	CDR3 DNA
.	TRBV29-1	TRBJ2-7	.	CSVAQGINYEQYF	TGCAGCGTTGCACAGGGTATCAACTACGAGCAGTACTTC
TRBD2	TRBV7-3	TRBJ2-5	.	CASSSGLAGGAETQYF	TGTGCCAGCAGCTCCGGACTAGCGGGGGGTGCGGAGACCCAGTACTTC
TRBD1	TRBV7-6	TRBJ1-5	.	CASSPTGGGGNQPQHF	TGTGCCAGCAGCCCAACAGGGGGCGGTGGCAATCAGCCCCAGCATTTT
.	TRBV10-3	TRBJ2-3	many	CAIRPQGTDTQYF	TGTGCCATCAGGCCGCAGGGCACAGATACGCAGTATTTT
.	TRBV5-1	TRBJ2-7	.	CASSGSGGAIYEQYF	TGCGCCAGCAGCGGTAGCGGAGGGGCCATCTACGAGCAGTACTTC
.	TRBV7-8	TRBJ1-2	.	CASSLGTARTNYGYTF	TGTGCCAGCAGCTTAGGGACAGCCAGAACTAACTATGGCTACACCTTC
.	TRBV7-2	TRBJ1-2	.	CASSPVVTDPSNYGYTF	TGTGCCAGCAGCCCGGTGGTTACCGACCCGTCTAACTATGGCTACACCTTC
TRBD1	TRBV5-1	TRBJ1-2	.	CASSLGGQGAFGYTF	TGCGCCAGCAGCTTGGGCGGACAGGGGGCGTTTGGCTACACCTTC
.	TRBV3-1	TRBJ2-5	few	CASSQDAGRMDQETQYF	TGTGCCAGCAGCCAAGATGCGGGCAGGATGGATCAAGAGACCCAGTACTTC
.	TRBV6-2/TRBV6-3	TRBJ2-1	few	CASSYGLGPSFTNEQFF	TGTGCCAGCAGTTACGGTTTAGGGCCTAGCTTCACCAATGAGCAGTTCTTC
.	TRBV7-2	TRBJ1-1	.	CASGLPGGYTEAFF	TGTGCCAGCGGCCTTCCCGGGGGATACACTGAAGCTTTCTTT
.	TRBV7-9	TRBJ2-7	.	CASSHTGREYEQYF	TGTGCCAGCAGCCACACCGGTAGGGAGTACGAGCAGTACTTC
.	TRBV19	TRBJ2-1	few	CASNLRGGEQFF	TGTGCCAGTAACCTCCGGGGAGGTGAGCAGTTCTTC
.	TRBV20-1	TRBJ2-1	.	CSASSGAYNEQFF	TGCAGTGCTAGTTCAGGGGCTTACAATGAGCAGTTCTTC
.	TRBV5-1	TRBJ1-2	few	CASSPQGTGDYGYTF	TGCGCCAGCAGCCCTCAAGGCACGGGAGACTATGGCTACACCTTC
.	TRBV3-1	TRBJ2-5	.	CASSPQGRSQETQYF	TGTGCCAGCAGTCCCCAAGGACGAAGCCAAGAGACCCAGTACTTC